The rows below give T cell receptor beta chains drawn from one sample of a study of CD8 T cells in Susac syndrome. TCRdb passed the immunoSEQ multiplex PCR reads through MiXCR, listing each CDR3 protein once. The table shows about 290,000 distinct CDR3 sequences, with about 91% occurring only once. Material: CD8+ T cells from PBMCs. These receptors all come from a human donor with multiple sclerosis. The CDR3 runs from the conserved cysteine through the conserved F or W. The D gene is left open where the match is weak. The size entry is marked missing in some rows and otherwise reads once, few, many or a size class.

>NA|TRBJ2-7|TRBV30|NA
TGTGCCTGGAGCGGGGGTGCCTCCTACGAGCAGTACTTC
CAWSGGASYEQYF
>TRBD2|TRBJ2-2|TRBV30|NA
TGTGCCTGGAGTGTAGCCAGCGGGGGGGCCAACGGGGAGCTGTTTTTT
CAWSVASGGANGELFF
>NA|TRBJ2-7|TRBV6-2/TRBV6-3|NA
TGTGCCACCTTAGTGGTCCCTTCCTACGAGCAGTACTTC
CATLVVPSYEQYF
>NA|TRBJ2-1|TRBV6-1|NA
TGTGCCAGCAGTGAATCAGGGTATAGCTCCTACAATGAGCAGTTCTTC
CASSESGYSSYNEQFF
>NA|TRBJ2-2|TRBV9|NA
TGTGCCAGCACCCCTGGGGGGGGGCGGTCGAACACCGGGGAGCTGTTTTTT
CASTPGGGRSNTGELFF
>NA|TRBJ2-7|TRBV7-9|few
TGTGCCAGCAGCGGCGCGAGCTCCTACGAGCAGTACTTC
CASSGASSYEQYF
>NA|TRBJ2-7|TRBV7-9|NA
TGTGCCAGCAGCTTAGCCTTCGGGGTTGGCTACGAGCAGTACTTC
CASSLAFGVGYEQYF
>NA|TRBJ2-2|TRBV29-1|NA
TGCAGCGTTGCGGGGTACACCGGGGAGCTGTTTTTT
CSVAGYTGELFF
>NA|TRBJ1-5|TRBV11-2|NA
TGTGCCAGCAGCTTAGGGCCCGGCAATCAGCCCCAGCATTTT
CASSLGPGNQPQHF
>TRBD1|TRBJ2-4|TRBV6-2/TRBV6-3|NA
TGTGCCAGCAGTTCGTTCGGGACAGAAAACATTCAGTACTTC
CASSSFGTENIQYF
>NA|TRBJ1-5|TRBV27|NA
TGTGCCAGCAGTCCGTCCCCCCTGGGGCAGCCCCAGCATTTT
CASSPSPLGQPQHF
>TRBD1|TRBJ1-1|TRBV7-2|NA
TGTGCCAGCACCTTACCAGCCGGGACAGGGGACATGAACACTGAAGCTTTCTTT
CASTLPAGTGDMNTEAFF
>NA|TRBJ2-2|TRBV27|NA
TGTGCCAGCAGTTTTCGAGGGGGGCACGCCGGGGAGCTGTTTTTT
CASSFRGGHAGELFF
>NA|TRBJ2-5|TRBV9|NA
TGTGCCAGCAGCGTAGACATTGAAGAGACCCAGTACTTC
CASSVDIEETQYF
>NA|TRBJ2-7|TRBV25-1|NA
TGTGCCAGCAGTGAACGGGGTCCCTACGAGCAGTACTTC
CASSERGPYEQYF
>TRBD2|TRBJ2-1|TRBV7-9|once
TGTGCCAGCAGACCCCAGACTAGCGGGAGACTTGAGCAGTTCTTC
CASRPQTSGRLEQFF
>TRBD2|TRBJ2-1|TRBV7-2|NA
TGTGCCAGCAGCTTATTTCTAGCGGGCCCCAATGAGCAGTTCTTC
CASSLFLAGPNEQFF
>NA|TRBJ1-2|TRBV5-4|NA
TGTGCCAGCAGCTTCCAGGGTGCCCCCTATGGCTACACCTTC
CASSFQGAPYGYTF
>TRBD2|TRBJ2-5|TRBV15|NA
TGTGCCACCAGCGGAGATAGGGAGGGGCTTCAAGAGACCCAGTACTTC
CATSGDREGLQETQYF
>NA|TRBJ2-5|TRBV9|NA
TGTGCCAGCAGCGTAGAAGTGTACGAGACCCAGTACTTC
CASSVEVYETQYF
>TRBD1|TRBJ2-1|TRBV4-2|NA
TGTGCCAGCAGCCAAGCAGGACAGGGGGTTATCAATGAGCAGTTCTTC
CASSQAGQGVINEQFF
>NA|TRBJ1-5|TRBV28|NA
TGTGCCAGCAGTTCGGACGAGGGGTTCGTCAATCAGCCCCAGCATTTT
CASSSDEGFVNQPQHF
>NA|TRBJ2-7|TRBV5-8|NA
TGTGCCAGCAGCCGACGGGGCTACGAGCAGTACTTC
CASSRRGYEQYF
>NA|TRBJ2-7|TRBV29-1|NA
TGCAGCGTTGCGGAAGGGGTAGGCTACGAGCAGTACTTC
CSVAEGVGYEQYF
>NA|TRBJ2-1|TRBV14|NA
TGTGCCAGCAGCCCCACAGGGGCGGGGGATGAGCAGTTCTTC
CASSPTGAGDEQFF
>TRBD2|TRBJ2-1|TRBV27|NA
TGTGCCAGCAGTTTAACCGGGACTAGCGGGATAGGAACCTACAATGAGCAGTTCTTC
CASSLTGTSGIGTYNEQFF
>NA|TRBJ1-1|TRBV6-1|once
TGTGCCAGCAGTGAATGGGGCAGTGGCACTGAAGCTTTCTTT
CASSEWGSGTEAFF
>NA|TRBJ2-7|TRBV5-1|NA
TGCGCCAGCAGCTTAAAAGGTGACGAGCAGTACTTC
CASSLKGDEQYF
>NA|TRBJ2-2|TRBV29-1|NA
TGCAGCGTTTATGAAACCGGGACTCGGACCGGGGAGCTGTTTTTT
CSVYETGTRTGELFF
>NA|TRBJ1-1|TRBV6-2/TRBV6-3|once
TGTGCCAGCAGTTACGACCAATCGGGGAACACTGAAGCTTTCTTT
CASSYDQSGNTEAFF
>NA|TRBJ2-3|TRBV12-3/TRBV12-4|NA
TGTGCCAGCAGTTTTTTTGGGCGGTTCACAGATACGCAGTATTTT
CASSFFGRFTDTQYF
>NA|TRBJ2-5|TRBV20-1|NA
TGCAGTGCTAGAGGCGAGACCCAGTACTTC
CSARGETQYF
>NA|TRBJ2-1|TRBV6-5|once
TGTGCCAGCAGTTATATAATCGGGGATCTACAAAACAATGAGCAGTTCTTC
CASSYIIGDLQNNEQFF
>NA|TRBJ2-1|TRBV29-1|NA
TGCAGCGTTGGGGACCTGGGGCAGGGGCCGCCAGATGAGCAGTTCTTC
CSVGDLGQGPPDEQFF
>NA|TRBJ2-2|TRBV10-3|NA
TGTGCCATCCGAGACAGAATGGCCGGGGAGCTGTTTTTT
CAIRDRMAGELFF
>NA|TRBJ1-1|TRBV19|NA
TGTGCCACTGGCCGAGGGAACACTGAAGCTTTCTTT
CATGRGNTEAFF
>TRBD2|TRBJ2-3|TRBV28|few
TGTGCCAGCAGGGGACTAGCTAGCACAGATACGCAGTATTTT
CASRGLASTDTQYF
>NA|TRBJ2-3|TRBV29-1|NA
TGCAGCGTTGAGGCGTCTAGTATCGGAGATACGCAGTATTTT
CSVEASSIGDTQYF
>TRBD2|TRBJ2-2|TRBV10-3|NA
TGTGCCATCCTGGGACTAGCCTCCGGGGAGCTGTTTTTT
CAILGLASGELFF
>TRBD1|TRBJ1-2|TRBV24-1|NA
TGTGCCACCAGTGGGACAGGGTCAAATTATGGCTACACCTTC
CATSGTGSNYGYTF
>TRBD2|TRBJ2-7|TRBV15|NA
TGTGCCACCAGCAGAGGTAGTCCGGGACTAGCAGGCTACGAGCAGTACTTC
CATSRGSPGLAGYEQYF
>TRBD2|TRBJ2-7|TRBV10-2|NA
TGCGCCAGTAGTCCCGGGACTAGAGAGTTAAACGACGAGCAGTACTTC
CASSPGTRELNDEQYF
>NA|TRBJ1-1|TRBV12-3/TRBV12-4|NA
TGTGCCAGCAGTTTTAGCCCCGGCACTCGGGACTCAATCATGAACACTGAAGCTTTCTTT
CASSFSPGTRDSIMNTEAFF
>TRBD1|TRBJ2-1|TRBV29-1|NA
TGCAGCGTTGCAAGGGACAGGGGCAATGAGCAGTTCTTC
CSVARDRGNEQFF
>TRBD2|TRBJ2-1|TRBV2|once
TGTGCCAGCGGTAGGGGACTAGCGGGATACAATGAGCAGTTCTTC
CASGRGLAGYNEQFF
>TRBD1|TRBJ1-5|TRBV30|NA
TGTGCCTGGAGTTTCGGGACAGGGCCTAATCAGCCCCAGCATTTT
CAWSFGTGPNQPQHF
>TRBD1|TRBJ1-1|TRBV28|once
TGTGCCAGCAGTCCAGGACAGGGGGCGAGGAACACTGAAGCTTTCTTT
CASSPGQGARNTEAFF
>TRBD1|TRBJ1-1|TRBV7-6|NA
TGTGCCAGCAGCTTAGCCCTAGGACAGGGATCCACTGAAGCTTTCTTT
CASSLALGQGSTEAFF
>TRBD2|TRBJ2-3|TRBV20-1|NA
TGCAGTGCTAGAGGGCTAGCGGGAGTATCAGATACGCAGTATTTT
CSARGLAGVSDTQYF
>NA|TRBJ2-7|TRBV7-9|NA
TGTGCCAGCAGCTTACCCGGGGTCGAGCAGTACTTC
CASSLPGVEQYF
>NA|TRBJ2-7|TRBV5-4|NA
TGTGCCAGCAGCTACTCCGGGACACCCTCCTACGAGCAGTACTTC
CASSYSGTPSYEQYF
>TRBD2|TRBJ2-1|TRBV20-1|NA
TGCAGTGCTAGAGACCCCTCAGCGGGAGATTTCAATGAGCAGTTCTTC
CSARDPSAGDFNEQFF
>TRBD1|TRBJ2-1|TRBV20-1|once
TGCAGTGCGCGAGAGGGACAGTTGAGCTCCTACAATGAGCAGTTCTTC
CSAREGQLSSYNEQFF
>NA|TRBJ2-1|TRBV4-2|NA
TGTGCCAGCAGCCAAGATGAGGGAACCTACAATGAGCAGTTCTTC
CASSQDEGTYNEQFF
>TRBD2|TRBJ2-1|TRBV4-2|NA
TGTGCCAGCAGCCAAGTTGCGGGACTAGCGGGAGAGAATGAGCAGTTCTTC
CASSQVAGLAGENEQFF
>TRBD1|TRBJ2-7|TRBV30|NA
TGTGCCTGGAGTTCCTGGACAGGGGGCTGGTGGGAGCAGTACTTC
CAWSSWTGGWWEQYF
>NA|TRBJ1-5|TRBV7-8|once
TGTGCCAGCAGCTTATTTCGGTACACACTTAATAATAAAGGGGAAGGGTACCAGCCCCAGCATTTT
CASSLFRYTLNNKGEGYQPQHF
>NA|TRBJ2-7|TRBV18|NA
TGTGCCAGCTCACCTGAGGCTCCCACCTACGAGCAGTACTTC
CASSPEAPTYEQYF
>NA|TRBJ2-2|TRBV4-2|NA
TGTGCCAGCAGCCAAGACCCCTCTACCCGGGAGCTGTTTTTT
CASSQDPSTRELFF
>NA|TRBJ1-2|TRBV28|NA
TGTGCCAGCACTCCTGAGCTTGTCTATGGCTACACCTTC
CASTPELVYGYTF